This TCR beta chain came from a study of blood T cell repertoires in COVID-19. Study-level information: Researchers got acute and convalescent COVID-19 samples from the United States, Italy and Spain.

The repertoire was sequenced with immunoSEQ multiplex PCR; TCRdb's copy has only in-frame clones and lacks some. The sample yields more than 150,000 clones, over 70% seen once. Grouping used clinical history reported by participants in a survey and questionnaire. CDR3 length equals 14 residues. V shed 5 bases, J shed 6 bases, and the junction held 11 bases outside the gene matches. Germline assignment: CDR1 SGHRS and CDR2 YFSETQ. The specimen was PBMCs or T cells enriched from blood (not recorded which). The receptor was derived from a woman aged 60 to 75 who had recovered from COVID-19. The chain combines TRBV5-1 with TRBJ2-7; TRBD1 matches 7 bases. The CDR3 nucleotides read TGCGCCAGCAGTAATCCGGCAGGGGGATCCGAGCAGTACTTC. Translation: CASSNPAGGSEQYF.